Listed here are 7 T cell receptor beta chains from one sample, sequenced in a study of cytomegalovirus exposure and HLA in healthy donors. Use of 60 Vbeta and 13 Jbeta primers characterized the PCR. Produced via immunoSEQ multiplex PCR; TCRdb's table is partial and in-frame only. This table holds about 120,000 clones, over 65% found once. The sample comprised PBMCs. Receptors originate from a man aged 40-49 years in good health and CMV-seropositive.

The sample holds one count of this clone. The CDR3: CASSVTGINSPLHF. For the CDR3, the DNA is TGTGCCAGCAGCGTGACAGGGATTAATTCACCCCTCCACTTT. The chain employs TRBV11-2 and TRBJ1-6; 7 nucleotides agree with TRBD1. J gave up 6 bases and V 5 bases, and 4 bases lay outside the gene matches. CDR3 length: 14 amino acids. CDR1 and CDR2 from the germline V gene are SGHAT and FQNNGV.

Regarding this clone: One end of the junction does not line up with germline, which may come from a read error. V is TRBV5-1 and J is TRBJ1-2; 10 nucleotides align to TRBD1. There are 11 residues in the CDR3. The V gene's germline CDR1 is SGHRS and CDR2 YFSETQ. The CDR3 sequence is CASSLGGQGPF. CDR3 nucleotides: TGCGCCAGCAGCTTGGGGGGACAGGGGCCCTTC.

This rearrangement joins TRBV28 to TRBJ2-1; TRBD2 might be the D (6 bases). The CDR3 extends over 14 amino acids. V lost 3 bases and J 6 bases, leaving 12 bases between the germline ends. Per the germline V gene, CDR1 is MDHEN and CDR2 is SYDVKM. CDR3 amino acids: CASSFLGRLNEQFF. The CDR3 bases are TGTGCCAGCAGTTTTTTAGGGAGGCTCAATGAGCAGTTCTTC.

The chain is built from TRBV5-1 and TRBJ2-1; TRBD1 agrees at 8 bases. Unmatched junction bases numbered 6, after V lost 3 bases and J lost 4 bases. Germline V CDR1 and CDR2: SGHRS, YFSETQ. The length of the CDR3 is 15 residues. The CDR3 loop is CASSWRQGHYNEQFF. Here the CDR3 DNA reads TGCGCCAGCAGCTGGAGACAGGGGCATTACAATGAGCAGTTCTTC.

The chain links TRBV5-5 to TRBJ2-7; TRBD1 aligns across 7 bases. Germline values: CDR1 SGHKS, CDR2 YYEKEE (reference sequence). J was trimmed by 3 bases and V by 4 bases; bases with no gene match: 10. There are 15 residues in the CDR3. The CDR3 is CASSATGTGLYEQYF. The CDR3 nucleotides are TGTGCCAGCAGCGCGACAGGGACCGGACTCTACGAGCAGTACTTC.

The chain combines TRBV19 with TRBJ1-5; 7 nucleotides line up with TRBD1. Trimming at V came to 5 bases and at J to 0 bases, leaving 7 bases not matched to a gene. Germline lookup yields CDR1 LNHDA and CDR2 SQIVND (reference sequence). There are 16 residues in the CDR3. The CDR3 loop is CASSLTGQLSNQPQHF. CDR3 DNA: TGTGCCAGTAGTCTAACGGGACAGCTTAGCAATCAGCCCCAGCATTTT.

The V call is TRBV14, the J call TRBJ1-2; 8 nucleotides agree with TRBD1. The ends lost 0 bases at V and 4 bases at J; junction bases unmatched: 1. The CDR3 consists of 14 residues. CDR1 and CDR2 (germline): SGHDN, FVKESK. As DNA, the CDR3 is TGTGCCAGCAGCCAAGACAGGGGGCCCTATGGCTACACCTTC. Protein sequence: CASSQDRGPYGYTF.